Below, one T cell receptor (beta chain) is given with its context. TCRdb called the 5' RACE reads again in MiXCR, with one record for every CDR3 protein. The sample has roughly 81,000 distinct CDR3 sequences; approximately 8% are singletons. This record belongs to a study of human T cells and chemical hapten exposure. From whole blood left unfractionated, total RNA was extracted. Germline values: CDR1 MNHEY, CDR2 SMNVEV (reference sequence). Trimming cost V 7 bases and J 3 bases; bases outside gene matches: 10. The CDR3 is 16 amino acids. This rearrangement joins TRBV27 to TRBJ2-3, with 10 bases that match TRBD2. The TCR was taken from a male donor in good health. The CDR3 reads CASIGQRGGPTDTQYF. As DNA, the CDR3 is TGTGCCAGCATCGGGCAGCGGGGGGGCCCGACAGATACGCAGTATTTT.